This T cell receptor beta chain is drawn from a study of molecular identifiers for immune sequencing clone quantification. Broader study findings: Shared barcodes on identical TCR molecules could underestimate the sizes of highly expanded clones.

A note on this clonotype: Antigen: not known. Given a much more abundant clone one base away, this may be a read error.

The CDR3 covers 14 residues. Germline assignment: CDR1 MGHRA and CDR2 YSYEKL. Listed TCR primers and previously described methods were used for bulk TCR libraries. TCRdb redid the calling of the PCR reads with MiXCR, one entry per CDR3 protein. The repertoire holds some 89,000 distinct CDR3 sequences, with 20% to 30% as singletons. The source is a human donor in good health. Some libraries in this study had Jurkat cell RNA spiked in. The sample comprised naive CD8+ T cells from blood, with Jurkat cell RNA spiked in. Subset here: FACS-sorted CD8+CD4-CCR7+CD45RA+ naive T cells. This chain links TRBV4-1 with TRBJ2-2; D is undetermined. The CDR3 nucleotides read TGCGCCAGCAGGGAAGGAGTGAACGCCGGGGAGCTGTTTTTT. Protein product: CASREGVNAGELFF.